The TCR beta chain under discussion was sequenced for a study of T cells in Graves' hyperthyroidism and ophthalmopathy. This clonotype was found many times. Amplification yielded TCR beta CDR3 regions, with RNA transcripts as the source. The HTBI primer set served for first-round RT-PCR of the TCR CDR3. TCRdb called the multiplex PCR reads again in MiXCR, with one record for every CDR3 protein. This table holds hundreds of thousands of distinct CDR3 sequences, about 20% found once. Germline assignment: CDR1 MDHEN and CDR2 SYDVKM. This CDR3 contains 16 residues. V was pared by 5 bases and J by 0 bases, with 17 bases between.

This chain joins TRBV28 and TRBJ2-7; D unclear. The receptor's source is a young man with Graves' ophthalmopathy. The sequencing sample was made of blood. The DNA for the CDR3 is TGTGCCAGCAGTCCCACGGACGTAAGGAGCTCCTACGAGCAGTACTTC. Protein sequence: CASSPTDVRSSYEQYF.